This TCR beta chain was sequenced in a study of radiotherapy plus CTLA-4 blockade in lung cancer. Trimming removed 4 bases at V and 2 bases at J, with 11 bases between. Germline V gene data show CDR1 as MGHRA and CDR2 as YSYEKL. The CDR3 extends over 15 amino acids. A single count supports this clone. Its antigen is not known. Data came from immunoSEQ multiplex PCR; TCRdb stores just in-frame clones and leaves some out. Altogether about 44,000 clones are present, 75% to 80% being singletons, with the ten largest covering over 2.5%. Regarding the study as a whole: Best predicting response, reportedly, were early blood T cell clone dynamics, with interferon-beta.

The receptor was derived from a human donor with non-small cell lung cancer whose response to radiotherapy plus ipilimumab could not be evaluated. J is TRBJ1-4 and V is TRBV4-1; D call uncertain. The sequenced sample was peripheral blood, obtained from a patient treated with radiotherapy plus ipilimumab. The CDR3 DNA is TGCGCCAGCAGCCTCCTCCTGAGTACTAATGAAAAACTGTTTTTT. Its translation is CASSLLLSTNEKLFF.